Listed below are T cell receptor beta chains from one sample, sequenced in a study of shared clonotypes between healthy human individuals. Measured with immunoSEQ multiplex PCR; TCRdb has only the in-frame clones, and not every one. This table holds approximately 500,000 clones, 60% to 80% found once. The sample was PBMCs. These receptors originate from a woman in her 40s in good health. Some clones in this sample may be carry-over from other donors' samples. The CDR3 runs from the conserved cysteine through the conserved F or W. D genes are given only for firm matches. Only part of the rows carry a size: once, few, many, or a class if the clone is expanded.

j_gene,len,d_gene,v_gene,abundance,CDR3aa,CDR3nt
TRBJ2-5,14,.,TRBV5-1,.,CASSYGSLEETQYF,TGCGCCAGCAGCTACGGCTCCCTCGAAGAGACCCAGTACTTC
TRBJ2-4,15,TRBD2,TRBV9,.,CASSVGLAGLNIQYF,TGTGCCAGCAGCGTAGGACTAGCGGGACTGAACATTCAGTACTTC
TRBJ2-7,12,TRBD1,TRBV29-1,.,CSGGTGGNEQYF,TGCTCGGGGGGGACAGGGGGCAACGAGCAGTACTTC
TRBJ2-3,14,.,TRBV9,.,CASSSGGVVDTQYF,TGTGCCAGCAGCTCGGGGGGCGTCGTAGATACGCAGTATTTT
TRBJ2-7,13,TRBD1,TRBV4-2,once,CASSHDRVHEQYF,TGTGCCAGCAGCCACGACAGGGTCCACGAGCAGTACTTC
TRBJ2-5,13,.,TRBV6-1,.,CASSSTGQETQYF,TGTGCCAGCAGCTCTACGGGGCAAGAGACCCAGTACTTC
TRBJ2-7,16,.,TRBV10-3,.,CAISGQSEKITYEQYF,TGTGCCATCAGTGGCCAAAGCGAGAAGATAACCTACGAGCAGTACTTC
TRBJ2-7,13,.,TRBV30,.,CAWSATHSYEQYF,TGTGCCTGGAGTGCGACTCACTCCTACGAGCAGTACTTC
TRBJ1-4,13,.,TRBV30,.,CARAGTYNEKLFF,TGTGCCAGAGCCGGGACATACAATGAAAAACTGTTTTTT
TRBJ2-3,14,.,TRBV10-2,.,CASRDRASTDTQYF,TGCGCCAGCAGGGACAGAGCATCCACAGATACGCAGTATTTT
TRBJ2-1,13,.,TRBV10-3,.,CAIRDGGVGEQFF,TGTGCCATCAGGGACGGAGGGGTCGGTGAGCAGTTCTTC
TRBJ2-1,15,.,TRBV5-5,.,CASSLGDKIYNEQFF,TGTGCCAGCAGCTTGGGGGACAAGATCTACAATGAGCAGTTCTTC
TRBJ1-2,13,.,TRBV28,.,CASSSLRGGGYTF,TGTGCCAGCAGCAGTTTGCGGGGGGGCGGCTACACCTTC
TRBJ2-1,19,TRBD2,TRBV7-6,.,CASSPGVVGLAPRYNEQFF,TGTGCCAGCAGCCCAGGCGTCGTGGGACTAGCGCCGAGATACAATGAGCAGTTCTTC
TRBJ2-7,15,.,TRBV7-9,.,CASSLGDATSYEQYF,TGTGCCAGCAGCTTAGGGGACGCAACTTCCTACGAGCAGTACTTC
TRBJ2-1,15,TRBD2,TRBV4-3,.,CASSQFTSVPNEQFF,TGCGCCAGCAGCCAATTTACTAGCGTGCCCAATGAGCAGTTCTTC
TRBJ1-5,15,.,TRBV6-6,.,CASSFGRVDGQPQHF,TGTGCCAGCAGTTTCGGCAGGGTCGATGGTCAGCCCCAGCATTTT
TRBJ1-6,14,.,TRBV6-5,.,CASRRSSYNSPLHF,TGTGCCAGCAGGAGGAGCTCCTATAATTCACCCCTCCACTTT
TRBJ1-1,11,.,TRBV30,few,CAWQMTEEAFF,TGTGCCTGGCAAATGACAGAAGAAGCTTTCTTT
TRBJ2-5,15,TRBD1,TRBV6-5,.,CASSYSRQGQETQYF,TGTGCCAGCAGTTACTCGAGACAGGGTCAAGAGACCCAGTACTTC
TRBJ2-7,14,.,TRBV6-1,.,CASSESGTSGPQYF,TGTGCCAGCAGTGAATCCGGGACTTCGGGCCCGCAGTACTTC
TRBJ2-3,16,.,TRBV25-1,once,CASSEYGGRNTDTQYF,TGTGCCAGCAGTGAATACGGGGGGCGAAACACAGATACGCAGTATTTT
TRBJ2-7,13,.,TRBV5-1,.,CASSLGLHYEQYF,TGCGCCAGCAGCTTGGGACTGCACTACGAGCAGTACTTC
TRBJ2-1,13,.,TRBV5-1,.,CASSGAGFNEQFF,TGCGCCAGCAGCGGGGCCGGGTTCAATGAGCAGTTCTTC
TRBJ1-1,17,TRBD1,TRBV5-1,.,CASSSKPTGIEGTEAFF,TGCGCCAGCAGCTCCAAACCGACAGGGATTGAAGGCACTGAAGCTTTCTTT
TRBJ2-7,11,.,TRBV7-9,.,CASSQGGEQYF,TGTGCCAGCAGCCAAGGGGGAGAGCAGTACTTC
TRBJ2-1,16,TRBD2,TRBV9,once,CASSLLAGGGYNEQFF,TGTGCCAGCAGCCTTCTAGCGGGAGGGGGCTACAATGAGCAGTTCTTC
TRBJ2-1,14,.,TRBV30,.,CAWSGRGAYNEQFF,TGTGCCTGGAGTGGAAGGGGGGCGTACAATGAGCAGTTCTTC
TRBJ1-5,15,TRBD1,TRBV30,once,CAWSLGGAGNQPQHF,TGTGCCTGGAGTTTAGGGGGCGCGGGAAATCAGCCCCAGCATTTT
TRBJ1-5,13,TRBD1,TRBV6-1,.,CAGRSTGESFKHF,TGTGCCGGCCGTTCGACAGGGGAGTCGTTCAAGCATTTT
TRBJ2-3,15,.,TRBV5-1,.,CASSLLGGVVDTQYF,TGCGCCAGCAGCTTGTTGGGGGGAGTTGTAGATACGCAGTATTTT
TRBJ2-7,16,.,TRBV27,.,CASSSRLPGELYEQYF,TGTGCCAGCAGTTCTCGCTTACCGGGAGAACTCTACGAGCAGTACTTC
TRBJ2-7,13,.,TRBV5-6,.,CASSKVGSYEQYF,TGTGCCAGCAGCAAGGTCGGTTCCTACGAGCAGTACTTC
TRBJ1-1,15,TRBD1,TRBV6-1,few,CASSERGTGFTEAFF,TGTGCCAGCAGTGAACGGGGGACAGGTTTCACTGAAGCTTTCTTT
TRBJ1-2,14,.,TRBV30,.,CAWSGVGMWAGYTF,TGTGCCTGGAGTGGTGTCGGGATGTGGGCGGGCTACACCTTC
TRBJ1-2,14,.,TRBV7-2,.,CASSPAGGANGYTF,TGTGCCAGCAGCCCGGCGGGGGGCGCGAATGGCTACACCTTC
TRBJ2-1,16,TRBD2,TRBV7-6,.,CASSLGAGYRHNEQFF,TGTGCCAGCAGCTTAGGAGCGGGATACCGCCACAATGAGCAGTTCTTC
TRBJ2-2,18,.,TRBV4-1,.,CASSQDPPGRVDTGELFF,TGCGCCAGCAGCCAAGACCCCCCGGGCAGGGTAGACACCGGGGAGCTGTTTTTT
TRBJ1-2,15,.,TRBV7-9,.,CASSLALGGNYGYTF,TGTGCCAGCAGCTTAGCTTTGGGCGGTAACTATGGCTACACCTTC
TRBJ2-1,15,TRBD2,TRBV10-3,.,CAISDGTSGRHEQFF,TGTGCCATCAGCGATGGGACTAGCGGGAGGCATGAGCAGTTCTTC
TRBJ2-1,12,TRBD2,TRBV28,.,CASVGGLGEQFF,TGTGCCAGTGTGGGGGGGTTGGGTGAGCAGTTCTTC
TRBJ2-7,18,TRBD2,TRBV9,once,CASSPRPPRREDLDEQYF,TGTGCCAGCAGCCCCCGCCCCCCGCGGCGGGAGGACCTCGACGAGCAGTACTTC
TRBJ2-3,13,.,TRBV5-1,.,CASSLDVADTQYF,TGCGCCAGCAGCTTGGACGTAGCAGATACGCAGTATTTT
TRBJ2-1,15,TRBD2,TRBV28,.,CASTSGRALWNEQFF,TGTGCCAGCACCAGCGGGAGGGCCCTATGGAATGAGCAGTTCTTC
TRBJ2-7,15,TRBD1,TRBV10-1,.,CASSDHQDRAYEQYF,TGCGCCAGCAGTGACCACCAGGACAGGGCCTACGAGCAGTACTTC
TRBJ2-2,13,.,TRBV6-4,many,CASSDRDTGELFF,TGTGCCAGCAGTGACAGGGACACCGGGGAGCTGTTTTTT
TRBJ1-4,14,TRBD1,TRBV7-2,.,CASSLTGINEKLFF,TGTGCCAGCAGCTTGACAGGGATTAATGAAAAACTGTTTTTT
TRBJ2-1,11,.,TRBV20-1,.,CSARSDNEQFF,TGCAGTGCTAGATCAGACAATGAGCAGTTCTTC
TRBJ2-7,13,.,TRBV7-2,.,CASSLVARDEQYF,TGTGCCAGCAGCTTAGTGGCGAGGGACGAGCAGTACTTC
TRBJ2-5,14,.,TRBV5-8,.,CASSLTRFRETQYF,TGTGCCAGCAGCTTGACGAGGTTTCGGGAGACCCAGTACTTC
TRBJ1-1,13,.,TRBV5-1,many,CASSLGTEGIAFF,TGCGCCAGCAGCTTGGGGACAGAGGGAATCGCTTTCTTT
TRBJ1-2,13,.,TRBV28,.,CASSPRYGYGYTF,TGTGCCAGCAGTCCGCGTTACGGCTATGGCTACACCTTC
TRBJ2-1,18,TRBD2,TRBV11-2,few,CASSLTRSGRGTYNEQFF,TGTGCCAGCAGCTTAACCCGTAGCGGGAGGGGTACCTACAATGAGCAGTTCTTC
TRBJ2-3,17,TRBD2,TRBV28,.,CASSSPFLAGGADTQYF,TGTGCCAGCAGCTCCCCTTTCCTAGCGGGGGGGGCAGATACGCAGTATTTT
TRBJ2-2,10,.,TRBV7-9,.,CASRSGELFF,TGTGCCAGCAGATCCGGGGAGCTGTTTTTT
TRBJ2-7,15,TRBD2,TRBV9,.,CASSVGTSGSGEQYF,TGTGCCAGCAGCGTAGGGACTAGCGGGAGTGGCGAGCAGTACTTC
TRBJ2-5,11,.,TRBV20-1,.,CSAAGVGTQYF,TGCAGTGCTGCGGGCGTTGGGACCCAGTACTTC
TRBJ2-7,16,TRBD2,TRBV4-1,.,CASSQLPLAGGYEQYF,TGCGCCAGCAGCCAACTTCCACTAGCGGGAGGCTACGAGCAGTACTTC
TRBJ1-2,14,TRBD1,TRBV6-1,.,CASSIRGNNYGYTF,TGTGCCAGCAGTATCAGGGGGAACAACTATGGCTACACCTTC
TRBJ1-1,14,TRBD1,TRBV4-2,.,CASSQTGGFTEAFF,TGTGCCAGCAGCCAAACAGGGGGATTCACTGAAGCTTTCTTT